This T cell receptor (beta chain) was sequenced for a study of cytomegalovirus exposure and HLA in healthy donors. Overall study findings and caveats: Some 16,000 TCR beta sequences were associated with HLA alleles at 0.05 false discovery rate in a later analysis. Most of the CMV-associated TCR beta chains (in a later analysis) appeared to be HLA-restricted. It was approximately 170 TCR beta chains that were listed as cytomegalovirus-associated.

Amplification used 60 Vbeta primers and 13 Jbeta primers. Here immunoSEQ multiplex PCR was the method, and the copy in TCRdb shows in-frame clones only, minus some. The sample yields approximately 190,000 clones, around four fifths seen once. Donors were nominally healthy when sampled, though unrecorded immune exposures were likely. This clone was observed once. Its antigen is not identified. V was pared by 5 bases and J by 3 bases, with 16 bases between. Germline-derived CDR1 and CDR2 are SEHNR and FQNEAQ (reference sequence). The CDR3 has 15 residues. Sequencing was done on a sample of PBMCs. The sequence was obtained from a woman in her late teens or twenties in good health and CMV-seronegative. The V and J genes are TRBV7-9 and TRBJ1-1; no firm D call. As DNA, the CDR3 is TGTGCCAGCAGCCCTCCCCGGAGGGAGGACACTGAAGCTTTCTTT. It is translated as CASSPPRREDTEAFF.